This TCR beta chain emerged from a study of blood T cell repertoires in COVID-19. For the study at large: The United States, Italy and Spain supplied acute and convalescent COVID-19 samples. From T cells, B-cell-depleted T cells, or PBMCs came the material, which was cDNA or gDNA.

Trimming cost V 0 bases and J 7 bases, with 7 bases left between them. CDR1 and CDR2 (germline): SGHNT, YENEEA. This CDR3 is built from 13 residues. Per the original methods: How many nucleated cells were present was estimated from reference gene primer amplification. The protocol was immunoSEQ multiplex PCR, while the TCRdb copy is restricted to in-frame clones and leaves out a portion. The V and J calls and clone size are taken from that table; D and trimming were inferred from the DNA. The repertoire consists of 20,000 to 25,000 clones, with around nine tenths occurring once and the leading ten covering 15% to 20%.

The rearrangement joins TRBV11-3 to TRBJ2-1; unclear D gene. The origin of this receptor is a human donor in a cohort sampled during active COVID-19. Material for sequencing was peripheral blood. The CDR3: CASSLDSRNEQFF. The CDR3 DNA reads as TGTGCCAGCAGCTTAGACAGTCGTAATGAGCAGTTCTTC.